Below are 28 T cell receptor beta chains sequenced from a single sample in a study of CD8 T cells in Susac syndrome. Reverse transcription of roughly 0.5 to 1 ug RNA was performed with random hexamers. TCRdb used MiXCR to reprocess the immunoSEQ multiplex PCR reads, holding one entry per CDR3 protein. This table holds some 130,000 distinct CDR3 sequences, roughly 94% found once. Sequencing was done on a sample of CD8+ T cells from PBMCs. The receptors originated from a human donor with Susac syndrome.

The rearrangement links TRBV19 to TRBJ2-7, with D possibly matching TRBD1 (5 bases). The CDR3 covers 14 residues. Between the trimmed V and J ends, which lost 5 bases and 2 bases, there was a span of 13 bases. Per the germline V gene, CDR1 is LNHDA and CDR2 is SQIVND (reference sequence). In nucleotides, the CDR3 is TGTGCCAGTAGTCCACAGGAGAAGGCCTACGAGCAGTACTTC. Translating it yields CASSPQEKAYEQYF.

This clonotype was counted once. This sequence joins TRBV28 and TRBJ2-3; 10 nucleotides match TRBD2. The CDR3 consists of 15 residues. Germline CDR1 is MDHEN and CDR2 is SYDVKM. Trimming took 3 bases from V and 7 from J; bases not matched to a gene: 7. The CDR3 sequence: CASSLASGSLYTQYF. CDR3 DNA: TGTGCCAGCAGTTTGGCTAGCGGGAGCCTCTATACGCAGTATTTT.

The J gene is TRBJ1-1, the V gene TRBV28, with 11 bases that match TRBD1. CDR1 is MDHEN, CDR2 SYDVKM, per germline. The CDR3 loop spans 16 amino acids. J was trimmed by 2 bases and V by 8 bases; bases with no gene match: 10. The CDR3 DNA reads TGTGCCAGCGCCGAAAAGGACAGGGGGCCCAACACTGAAGCTTTCTTT. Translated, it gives CASAEKDRGPNTEAFF. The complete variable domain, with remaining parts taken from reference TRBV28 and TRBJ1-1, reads DVKVTQSSRYLVKRTGEKVFLECVQDMDHENMFWYRQDPGLGLRLIYFSYDVKMKEKGDIPEGYSVSREKKERFSLILESASTNQTSMYLCASAEKDRGPNTEAFFGQGTRLTVV.

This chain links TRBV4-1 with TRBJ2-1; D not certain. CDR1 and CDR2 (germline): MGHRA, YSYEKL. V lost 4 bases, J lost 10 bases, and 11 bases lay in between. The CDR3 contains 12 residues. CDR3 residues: CASSPGPEEQFF. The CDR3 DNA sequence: TGCGCCAGCAGCCCCGGGCCCGAGGAGCAGTTCTTC.

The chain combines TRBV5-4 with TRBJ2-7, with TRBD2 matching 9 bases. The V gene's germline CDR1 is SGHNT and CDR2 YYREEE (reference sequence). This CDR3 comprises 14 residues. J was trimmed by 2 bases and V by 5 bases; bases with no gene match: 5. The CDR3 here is CASSFASGAYEQYF. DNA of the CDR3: TGTGCCAGCAGTTTTGCTAGCGGGGCCTACGAGCAGTACTTC.

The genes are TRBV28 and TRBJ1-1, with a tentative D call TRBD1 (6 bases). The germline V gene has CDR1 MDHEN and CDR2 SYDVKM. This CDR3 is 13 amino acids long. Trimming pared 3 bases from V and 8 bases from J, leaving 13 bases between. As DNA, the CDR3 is TGTGCCAGCAGTTTTCGCTCAGGGGAGGAAGCTTTCTTT. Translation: CASSFRSGEEAFF.

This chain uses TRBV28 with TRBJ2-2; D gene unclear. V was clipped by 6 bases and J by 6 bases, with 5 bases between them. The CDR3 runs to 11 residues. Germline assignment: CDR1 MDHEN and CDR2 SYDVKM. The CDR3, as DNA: TGTGCCAGCAGGAGTGCCGGGGAGCTGTTTTTT. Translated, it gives CASRSAGELFF.

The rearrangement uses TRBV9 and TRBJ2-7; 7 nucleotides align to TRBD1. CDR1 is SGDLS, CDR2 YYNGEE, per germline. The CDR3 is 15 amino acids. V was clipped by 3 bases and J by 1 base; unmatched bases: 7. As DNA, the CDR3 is TGTGCCAGCAGCGGGGACAGCAAATCATCCTACGAGCAGTACTTC. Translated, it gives CASSGDSKSSYEQYF. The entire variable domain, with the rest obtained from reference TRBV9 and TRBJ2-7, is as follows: DSGVTQTPKHLITATGQRVTLRCSPRSGDLSVYWYQQSLDQGLQFLIQYYNGEERAKGNILERFSAQQFPDLHSELNLSSLELGDSALYFCASSGDSKSSYEQYFGPGTRLTVT.

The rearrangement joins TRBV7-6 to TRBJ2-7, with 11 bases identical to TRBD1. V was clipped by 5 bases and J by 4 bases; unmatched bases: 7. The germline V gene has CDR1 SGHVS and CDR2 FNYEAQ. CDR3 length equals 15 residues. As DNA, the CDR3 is TGTGCCAGCAGCCCGGGACAGGGGGTGGAGTACGAGCAGTACTTC. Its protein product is CASSPGQGVEYEQYF.

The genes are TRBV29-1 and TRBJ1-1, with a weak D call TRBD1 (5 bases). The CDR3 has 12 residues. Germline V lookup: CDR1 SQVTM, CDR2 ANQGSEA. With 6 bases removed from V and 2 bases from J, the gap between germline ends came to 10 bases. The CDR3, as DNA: TGCAGCGTGGGGGGGGTAAACACTGAAGCTTTCTTT. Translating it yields CSVGGVNTEAFF.

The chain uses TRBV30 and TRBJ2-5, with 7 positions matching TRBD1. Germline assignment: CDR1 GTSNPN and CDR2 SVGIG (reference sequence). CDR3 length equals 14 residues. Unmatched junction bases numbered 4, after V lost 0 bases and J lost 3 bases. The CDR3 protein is CAWSVWDSKETQYF. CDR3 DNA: TGTGCCTGGAGTGTCTGGGACAGTAAAGAGACCCAGTACTTC.

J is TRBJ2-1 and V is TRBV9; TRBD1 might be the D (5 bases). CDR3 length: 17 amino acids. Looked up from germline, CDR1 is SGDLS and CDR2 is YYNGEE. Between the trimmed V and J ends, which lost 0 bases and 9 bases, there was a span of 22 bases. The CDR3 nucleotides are TGTGCCAGCAGCGTAGCTACAGGCGGCGTCCCAGAAGGTGAGCAGTTCTTC. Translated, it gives CASSVATGGVPEGEQFF.

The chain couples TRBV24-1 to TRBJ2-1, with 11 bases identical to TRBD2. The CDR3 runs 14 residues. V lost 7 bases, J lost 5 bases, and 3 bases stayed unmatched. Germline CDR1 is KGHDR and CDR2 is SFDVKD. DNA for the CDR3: TGTGCCACCAGCACTAGCGGGAGCCACAATGAGCAGTTCTTC. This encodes CATSTSGSHNEQFF.

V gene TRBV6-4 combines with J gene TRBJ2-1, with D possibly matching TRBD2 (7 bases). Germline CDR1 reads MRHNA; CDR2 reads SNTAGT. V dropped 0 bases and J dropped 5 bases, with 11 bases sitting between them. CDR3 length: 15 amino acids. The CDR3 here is CASSDSGGPNNEQFF. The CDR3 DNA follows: TGTGCCAGCAGTGACTCGGGGGGGCCGAACAATGAGCAGTTCTTC.

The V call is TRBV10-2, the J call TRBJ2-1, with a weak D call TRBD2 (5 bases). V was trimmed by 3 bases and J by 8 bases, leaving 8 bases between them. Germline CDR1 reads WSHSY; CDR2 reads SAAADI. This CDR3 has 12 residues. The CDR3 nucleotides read TGCGCCAGCAGTGACGAGGAGGATGAGCAGTTCTTC. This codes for CASSDEEDEQFF.

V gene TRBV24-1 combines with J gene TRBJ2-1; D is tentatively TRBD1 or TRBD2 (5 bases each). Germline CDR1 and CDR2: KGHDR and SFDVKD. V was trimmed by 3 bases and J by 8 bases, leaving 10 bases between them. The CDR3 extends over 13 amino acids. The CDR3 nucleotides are TGTGCCACCAGTGATGGGGGATGGCATGAGCAGTTCTTC. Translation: CATSDGGWHEQFF.

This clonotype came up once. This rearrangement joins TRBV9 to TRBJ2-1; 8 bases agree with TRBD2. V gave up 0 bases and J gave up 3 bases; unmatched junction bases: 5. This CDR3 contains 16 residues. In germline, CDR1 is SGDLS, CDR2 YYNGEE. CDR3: CASSVDSGGGYNEQFF. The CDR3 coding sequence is TGTGCCAGCAGCGTAGATTCGGGAGGGGGCTACAATGAGCAGTTCTTC. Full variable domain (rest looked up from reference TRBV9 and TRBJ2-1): DSGVTQTPKHLITATGQRVTLRCSPRSGDLSVYWYQQSLDQGLQFLIQYYNGEERAKGNILERFSAQQFPDLHSELNLSSLELGDSALYFCASSVDSGGGYNEQFFGPGTRLTVL.

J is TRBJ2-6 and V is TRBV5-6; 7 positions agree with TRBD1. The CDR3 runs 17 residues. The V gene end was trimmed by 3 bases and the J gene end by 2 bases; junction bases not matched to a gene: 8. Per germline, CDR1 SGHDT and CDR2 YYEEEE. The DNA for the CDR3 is TGTGCCAGCAGCTCCCCGGTTGACAGGGCTGGGGCCAACGTCCTGACTTTC. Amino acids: CASSSPVDRAGANVLTF.

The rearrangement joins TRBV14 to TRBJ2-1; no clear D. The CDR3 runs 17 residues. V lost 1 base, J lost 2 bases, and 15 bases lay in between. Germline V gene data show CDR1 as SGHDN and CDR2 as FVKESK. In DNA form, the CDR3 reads TGTGCCAGCAGCCAAGGAATGGTCGATCTGGCCTACAATGAGCAGTTCTTC. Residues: CASSQGMVDLAYNEQFF.

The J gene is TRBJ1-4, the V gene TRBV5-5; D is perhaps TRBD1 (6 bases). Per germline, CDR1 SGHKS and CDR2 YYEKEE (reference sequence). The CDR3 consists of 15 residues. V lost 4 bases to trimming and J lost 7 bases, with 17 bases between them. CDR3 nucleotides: TGTGCCAGCAGCCATCAGGGGTATGAGGGTGAAAAACTGTTTTTT. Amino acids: CASSHQGYEGEKLFF.

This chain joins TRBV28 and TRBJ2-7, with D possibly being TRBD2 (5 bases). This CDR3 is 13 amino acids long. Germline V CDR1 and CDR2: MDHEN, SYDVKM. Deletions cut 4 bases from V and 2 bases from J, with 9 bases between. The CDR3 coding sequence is TGTGCCAGCAGTTCGGGATCGCCCTACGAGCAGTACTTC. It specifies CASSSGSPYEQYF.

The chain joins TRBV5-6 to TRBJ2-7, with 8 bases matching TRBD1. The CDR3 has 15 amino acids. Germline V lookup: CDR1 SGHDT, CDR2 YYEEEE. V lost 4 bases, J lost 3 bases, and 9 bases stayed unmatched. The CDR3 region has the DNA TGTGCCAGCAGCCCTGAGGGGACAGGCCTCTACGAGCAGTACTTC. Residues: CASSPEGTGLYEQYF.

The CDR3 loop is CSARDPGAIDTQYF. Here the CDR3 DNA reads TGCAGTGCTAGAGATCCGGGAGCAATAGATACGCAGTATTTT. V gene TRBV20-1 combines with J gene TRBJ2-3, with D maybe TRBD2 (6 bases). The CDR3 has 14 residues. The germline V and J ends were trimmed by 0 bases and 5 bases, with 12 bases remaining between them. CDR1 is DFQATT, CDR2 SNEGSKA, per germline (reference sequence).

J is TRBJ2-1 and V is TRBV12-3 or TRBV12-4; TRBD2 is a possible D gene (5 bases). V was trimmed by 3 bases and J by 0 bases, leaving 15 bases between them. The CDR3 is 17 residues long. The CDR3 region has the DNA TGTGCCAGCAGTTTGGCTAGCATACAGAGCTCCTACAATGAGCAGTTCTTC. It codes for CASSLASIQSSYNEQFF.

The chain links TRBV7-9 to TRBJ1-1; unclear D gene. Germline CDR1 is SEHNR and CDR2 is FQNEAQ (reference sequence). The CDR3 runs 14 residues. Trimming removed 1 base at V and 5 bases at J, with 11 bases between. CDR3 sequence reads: CASSLGSAGTEAFF. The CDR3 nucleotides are TGTGCCAGCAGCTTAGGGTCAGCTGGAACTGAAGCTTTCTTT. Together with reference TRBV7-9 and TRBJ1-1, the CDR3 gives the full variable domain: DTGVSQNPRHKITKRGQNVTFRCDPISEHNRLYWYRQTLGQGPEFLTYFQNEAQLEKSRLLSDRFSAERPKGSFSTLEIQRTEQGDSAMYLCASSLGSAGTEAFFGQGTRLTVV.

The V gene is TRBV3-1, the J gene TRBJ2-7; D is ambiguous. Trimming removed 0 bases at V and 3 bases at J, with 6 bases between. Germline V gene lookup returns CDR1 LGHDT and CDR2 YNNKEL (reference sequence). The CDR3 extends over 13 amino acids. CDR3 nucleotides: TGTGCCAGCAGCCAAGAGGTGGACTACGAGCAGTACTTC. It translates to CASSQEVDYEQYF.

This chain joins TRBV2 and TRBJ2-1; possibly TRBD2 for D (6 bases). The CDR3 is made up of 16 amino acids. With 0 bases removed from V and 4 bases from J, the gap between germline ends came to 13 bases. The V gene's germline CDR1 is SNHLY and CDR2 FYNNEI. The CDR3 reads CASSEAAGLMYNEQFF. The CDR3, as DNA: TGTGCCAGCAGTGAAGCGGCTGGACTAATGTACAATGAGCAGTTCTTC.

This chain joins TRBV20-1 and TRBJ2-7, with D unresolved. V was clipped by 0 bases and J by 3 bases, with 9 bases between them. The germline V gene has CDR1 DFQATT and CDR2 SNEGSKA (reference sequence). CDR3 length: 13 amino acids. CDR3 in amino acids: CSARDGQSYEQYF. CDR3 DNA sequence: TGCAGTGCTAGAGATGGGCAGAGCTACGAGCAGTACTTC.